The T cell receptor beta chain described here comes from a study of T-cell reconstitution after alpha-beta-depleted transplantation in children. Overall study results and limits: Several hundred expanded graft clones reportedly gave rise to the alpha-beta T cells present about two months after transplant. After one year, T-cell counts and TCRbeta diversity mostly came from new T cells.

For TCRbeta, the library was prepared with unique molecular identifiers. One entry per CDR3 protein results from TCRdb running MiXCR on the PCR reads. This table holds under 300,000 distinct CDR3 sequences, roughly 10% found once. This clonotype was counted at least ten times. Its antigen is undetermined. Specimen: peripheral blood, collected 180 days after TCRalphabeta/CD19-depleted stem cell transplant. This TCR was recovered from a male patient between 2 and 10 years old who had a stem cell transplant for chronic granulomatous disease, so the T cells may come from the graft donor.

The CDR3 DNA reads TGCAGTGCTAGAGACAGGGTTTACGAGCAGTACTTC. It codes for CSARDRVYEQYF. The rearrangement links TRBV20-1 to TRBJ2-7; a possible D gene is TRBD1 (5 bases). The CDR3 loop spans 12 amino acids. V was pared by 0 bases and J by 4 bases, with 7 bases between. Germline V gene data show CDR1 as DFQATT and CDR2 as SNEGSKA (reference sequence).